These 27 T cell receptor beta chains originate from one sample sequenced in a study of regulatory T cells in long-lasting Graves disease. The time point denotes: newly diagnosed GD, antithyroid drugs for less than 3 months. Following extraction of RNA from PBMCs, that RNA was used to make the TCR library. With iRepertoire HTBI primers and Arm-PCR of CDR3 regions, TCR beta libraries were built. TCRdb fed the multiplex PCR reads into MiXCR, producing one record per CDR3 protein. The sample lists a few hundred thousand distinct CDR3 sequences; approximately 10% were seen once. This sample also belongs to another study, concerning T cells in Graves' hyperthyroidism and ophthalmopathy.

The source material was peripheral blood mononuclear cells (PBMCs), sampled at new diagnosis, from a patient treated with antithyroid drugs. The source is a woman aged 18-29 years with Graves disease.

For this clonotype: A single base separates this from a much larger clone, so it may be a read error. The CDR3 sequence: CASSTGLAGGRSEQFF. The CDR3 nucleotides read TGTGCCAGCAGCACAGGACTAGCGGGAGGGAGGAGTGAGCAGTTCTTC. The V call is TRBV6-1, the J call TRBJ2-1; TRBD2 aligns across 15 bases. Germline V gene data show CDR1 as MNHNS and CDR2 as SASEGT. The CDR3 sequence is 16 residues long. Trimming cost V 6 bases and J 9 bases; bases outside gene matches: 9.

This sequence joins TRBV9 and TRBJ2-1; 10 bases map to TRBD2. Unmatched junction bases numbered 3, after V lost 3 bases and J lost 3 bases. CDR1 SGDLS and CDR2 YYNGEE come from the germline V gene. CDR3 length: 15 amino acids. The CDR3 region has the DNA TGTGCCAGCAGCGACCGGACTAGCGGCTACAATGAGCAGTTCTTC. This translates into CASSDRTSGYNEQFF.

CDR3 DNA: TGTGCCACCAGTGATTTATCTAACCACAATGAGCAGTTCTTC. It translates to CATSDLSNHNEQFF. V is TRBV24-1 and J is TRBJ2-1; no clear D gene. Trimming cost V 1 base and J 5 bases, with 8 bases left between them. Germline V gene sequence: CDR1 KGHDR, CDR2 SFDVKD. The CDR3 has 14 amino acids.

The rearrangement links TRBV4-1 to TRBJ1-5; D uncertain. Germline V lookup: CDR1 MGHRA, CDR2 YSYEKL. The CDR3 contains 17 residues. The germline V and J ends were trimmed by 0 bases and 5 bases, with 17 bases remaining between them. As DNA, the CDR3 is TGCGCCAGCAGCCAAGAGATCGGCAGACGGTCGTATCAGCCCCAGCATTTT. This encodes CASSQEIGRRSYQPQHF.

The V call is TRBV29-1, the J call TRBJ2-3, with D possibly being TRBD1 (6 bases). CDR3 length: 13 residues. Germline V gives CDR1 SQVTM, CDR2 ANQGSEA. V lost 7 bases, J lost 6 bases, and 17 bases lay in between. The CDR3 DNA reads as TGCAGCGCTAACAGGGTTTCTTTGGATACGCAGTATTTT. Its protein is CSANRVSLDTQYF.

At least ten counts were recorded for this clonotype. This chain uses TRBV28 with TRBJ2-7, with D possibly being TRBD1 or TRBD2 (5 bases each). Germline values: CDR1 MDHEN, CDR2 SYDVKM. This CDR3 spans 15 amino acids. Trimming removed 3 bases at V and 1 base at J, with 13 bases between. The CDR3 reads CASSFLEGPSYEQYF. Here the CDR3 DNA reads TGTGCCAGCAGTTTTCTAGAGGGGCCTTCCTACGAGCAGTACTTC.

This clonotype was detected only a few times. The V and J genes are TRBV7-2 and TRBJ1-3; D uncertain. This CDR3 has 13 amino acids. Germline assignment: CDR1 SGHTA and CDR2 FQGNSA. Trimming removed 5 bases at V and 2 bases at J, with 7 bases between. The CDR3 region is CASSRRTGNTIYF. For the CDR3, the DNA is TGTGCCAGCAGCCGGAGGACTGGAAACACCATATATTTT. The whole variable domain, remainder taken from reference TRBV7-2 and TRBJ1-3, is GAGVSQSPSNKVTEKGKDVELRCDPISGHTALYWYRQSLGQGLEFLIYFQGNSAPDKSGLPSDRFSAERTGGSVSTLTIQRTQQEDSAVYLCASSRRTGNTIYFGEGSWLTVV.

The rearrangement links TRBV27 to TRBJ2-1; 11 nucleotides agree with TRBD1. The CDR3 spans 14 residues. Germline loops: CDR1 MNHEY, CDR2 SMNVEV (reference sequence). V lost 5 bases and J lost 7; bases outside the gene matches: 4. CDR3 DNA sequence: TGTGCCAGCAGTCCGGACAGGGGGCAGAATGAGCAGTTCTTC. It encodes CASSPDRGQNEQFF.

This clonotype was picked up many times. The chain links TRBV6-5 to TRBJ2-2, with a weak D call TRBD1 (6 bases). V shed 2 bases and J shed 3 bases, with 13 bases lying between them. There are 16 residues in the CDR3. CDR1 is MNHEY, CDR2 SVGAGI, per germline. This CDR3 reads CASSYGYRVYTGELFF. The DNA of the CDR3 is TGTGCCAGCAGTTACGGATACAGGGTATACACCGGGGAGCTGTTTTTT.

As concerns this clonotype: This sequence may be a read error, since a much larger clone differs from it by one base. The CDR3 is CAWSVPGTGEKPFF. The CDR3 DNA is TGTGCCTGGAGTGTTCCCGGGACGGGAGAAAAACCGTTTTTT. J is TRBJ1-4 and V is TRBV30, with TRBD1 as a possible D gene (5 bases). The CDR3 contains 14 residues. Germline V gives CDR1 GTSNPN, CDR2 SVGIG (reference sequence). The full variable domain, in which reference TRBV30 and TRBJ1-4 provide the parts outside the CDR3, is SQTIHQWPATLVQPVGSPLSLECTVEGTSNPNLYWYRQAAGRGLQLLFYSVGIGQISSEVPQNLSASRPQDRQFILSSKKLLLSDSGFYLCAWSVPGTGEKPFFGSGTQLSVL.

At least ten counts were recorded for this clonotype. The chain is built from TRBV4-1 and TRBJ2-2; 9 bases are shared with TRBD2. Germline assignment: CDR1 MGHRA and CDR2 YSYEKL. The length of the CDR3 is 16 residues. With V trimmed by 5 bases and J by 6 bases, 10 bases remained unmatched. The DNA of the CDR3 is TGCGCCAGCAGCTACCCTAGCGGGACGGGTTCCGGGGAGCTGTTTTTT. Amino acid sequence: CASSYPSGTGSGELFF.

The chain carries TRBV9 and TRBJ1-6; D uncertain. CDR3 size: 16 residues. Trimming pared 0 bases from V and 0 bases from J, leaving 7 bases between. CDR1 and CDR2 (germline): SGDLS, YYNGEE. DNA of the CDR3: TGTGCCAGCAGCGTAGGGGTGAGCTCCTATAATTCACCCCTCCACTTT. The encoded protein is CASSVGVSSYNSPLHF.

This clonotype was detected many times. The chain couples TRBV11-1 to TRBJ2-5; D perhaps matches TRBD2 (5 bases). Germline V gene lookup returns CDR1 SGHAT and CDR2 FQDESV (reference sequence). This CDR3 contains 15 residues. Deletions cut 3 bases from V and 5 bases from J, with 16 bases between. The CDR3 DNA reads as TGTGCCAGCAGCTTCCCCAAAAACGGGGAGGAGACCCAGTACTTC. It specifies CASSFPKNGEETQYF.

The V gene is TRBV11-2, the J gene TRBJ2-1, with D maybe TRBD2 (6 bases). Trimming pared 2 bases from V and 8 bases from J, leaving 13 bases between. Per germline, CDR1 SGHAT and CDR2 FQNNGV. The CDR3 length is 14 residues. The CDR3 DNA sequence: TGTGCCAGCAGCTTAACGGGGAGGACGGATGAGCAGTTCTTC. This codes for CASSLTGRTDEQFF.

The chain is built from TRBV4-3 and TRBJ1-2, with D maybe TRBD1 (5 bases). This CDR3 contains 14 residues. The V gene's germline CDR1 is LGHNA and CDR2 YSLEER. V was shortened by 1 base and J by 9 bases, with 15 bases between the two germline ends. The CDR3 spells CASSQVAGMGRYTF. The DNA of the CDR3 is TGCGCCAGCAGCCAAGTCGCAGGGATGGGTCGCTACACCTTC.

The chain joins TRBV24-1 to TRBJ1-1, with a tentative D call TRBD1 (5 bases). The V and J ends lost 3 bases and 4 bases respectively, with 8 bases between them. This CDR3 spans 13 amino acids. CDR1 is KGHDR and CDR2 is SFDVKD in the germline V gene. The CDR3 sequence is CATSDTGGTEAFF. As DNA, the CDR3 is TGTGCCACCAGTGATACGGGGGGCACTGAAGCTTTCTTT.

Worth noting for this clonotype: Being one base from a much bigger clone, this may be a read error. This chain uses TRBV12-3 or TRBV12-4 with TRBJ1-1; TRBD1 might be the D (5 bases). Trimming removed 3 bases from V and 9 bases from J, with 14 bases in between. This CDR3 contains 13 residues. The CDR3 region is CASSFGGVTKAFF. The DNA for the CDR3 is TGTGCCAGCAGTTTTGGGGGAGTGACTAAAGCTTTCTTT.

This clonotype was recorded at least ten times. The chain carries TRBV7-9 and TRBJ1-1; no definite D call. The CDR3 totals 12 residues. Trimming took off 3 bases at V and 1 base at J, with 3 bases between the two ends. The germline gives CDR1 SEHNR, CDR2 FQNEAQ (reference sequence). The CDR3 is CASSLSNTEAFF. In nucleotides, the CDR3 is TGTGCCAGCAGCTTGTCGAACACTGAAGCTTTCTTT.

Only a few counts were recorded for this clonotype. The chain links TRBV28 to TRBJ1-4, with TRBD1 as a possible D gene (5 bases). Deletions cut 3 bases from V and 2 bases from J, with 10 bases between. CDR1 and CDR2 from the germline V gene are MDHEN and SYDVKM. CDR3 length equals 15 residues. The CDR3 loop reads CASSFMRGTNEKLFF. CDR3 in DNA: TGTGCCAGCAGTTTTATGCGGGGGACTAATGAAAAACTGTTTTTT.

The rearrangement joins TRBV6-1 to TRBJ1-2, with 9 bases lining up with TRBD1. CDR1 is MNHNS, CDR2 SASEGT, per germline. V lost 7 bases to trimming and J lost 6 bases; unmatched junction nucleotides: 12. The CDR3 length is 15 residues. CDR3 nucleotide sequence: TGTGCCAGCAAACCCCGGGACAGGGAATCGAATGGCTACACCTTC. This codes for CASKPRDRESNGYTF.

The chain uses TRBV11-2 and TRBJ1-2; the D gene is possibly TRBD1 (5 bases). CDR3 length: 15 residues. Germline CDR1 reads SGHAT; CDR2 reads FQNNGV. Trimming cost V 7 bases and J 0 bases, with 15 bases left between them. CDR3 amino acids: CASNQYRGANYGYTF. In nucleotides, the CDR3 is TGTGCCAGCAACCAATATCGGGGGGCTAACTATGGCTACACCTTC.

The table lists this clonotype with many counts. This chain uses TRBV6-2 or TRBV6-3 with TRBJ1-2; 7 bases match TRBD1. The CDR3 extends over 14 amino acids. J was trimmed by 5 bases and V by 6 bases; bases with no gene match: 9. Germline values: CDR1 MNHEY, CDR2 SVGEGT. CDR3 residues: CASSQPGQPYGYTF. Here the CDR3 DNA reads TGTGCCAGCAGCCAACCGGGACAGCCATATGGCTACACCTTC.

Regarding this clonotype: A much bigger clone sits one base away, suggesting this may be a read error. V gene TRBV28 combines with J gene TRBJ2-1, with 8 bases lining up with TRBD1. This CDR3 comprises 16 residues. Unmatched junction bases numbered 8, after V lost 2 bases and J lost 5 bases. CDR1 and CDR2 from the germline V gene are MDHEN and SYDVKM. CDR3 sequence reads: CASSLQGAFPHNEQFF. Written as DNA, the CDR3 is TGTGCCAGCAGTTTACAGGGGGCATTCCCACACAATGAGCAGTTCTTC.

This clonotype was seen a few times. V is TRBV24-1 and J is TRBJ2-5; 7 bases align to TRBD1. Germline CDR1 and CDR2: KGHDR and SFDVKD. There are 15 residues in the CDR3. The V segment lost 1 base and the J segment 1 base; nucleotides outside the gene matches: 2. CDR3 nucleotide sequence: TGTGCCACCAGTGATTTAGGGACAGCCCAAGAGACCCAGTACTTC. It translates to CATSDLGTAQETQYF.

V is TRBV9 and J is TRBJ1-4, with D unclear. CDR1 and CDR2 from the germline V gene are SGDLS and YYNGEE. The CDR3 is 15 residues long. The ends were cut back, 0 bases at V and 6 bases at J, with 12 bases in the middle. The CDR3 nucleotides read TGTGCCAGCAGCGTAGGGTGGACGTCGGATGAAAAACTGTTTTTT. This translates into CASSVGWTSDEKLFF.

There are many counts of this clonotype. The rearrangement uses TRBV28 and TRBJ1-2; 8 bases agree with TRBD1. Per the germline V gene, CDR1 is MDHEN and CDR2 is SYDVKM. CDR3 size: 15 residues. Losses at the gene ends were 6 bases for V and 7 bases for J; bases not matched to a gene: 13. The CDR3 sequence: CASRGSGTGYSGYTF. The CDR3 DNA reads TGTGCCAGCAGGGGATCCGGGACAGGTTATTCTGGCTACACCTTC.

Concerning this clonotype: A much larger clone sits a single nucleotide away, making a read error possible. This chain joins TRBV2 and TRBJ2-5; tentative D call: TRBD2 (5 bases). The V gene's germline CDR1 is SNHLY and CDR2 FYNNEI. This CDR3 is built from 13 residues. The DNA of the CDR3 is TGTGCCAGCAGTGAAGAGGTCGGGGAGACCCAGTGCTTC. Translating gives CASSEEVGETQCF.